This entry features one TCR beta chain sequence. The sample is drawn from a study of T cell changes during pregnancy in multiple sclerosis. The CDR3 is made up of 13 amino acids. CDR1 SGDLS and CDR2 YYNGEE come from the germline V gene. V was clipped by 4 bases and J by 11 bases, with 13 bases between them. Method: immunoSEQ multiplex PCR; TCRdb's copy keeps in-frame clones and lacks some. The table includes around 100,000 clones, 80% to 95% detected once. This specimen consisted of peripheral blood, obtained in the third trimester of pregnancy. The origin of this receptor is a female donor with multiple sclerosis, enrolled in a pregnancy study. This sequence joins TRBV9 and TRBJ1-6, with D possibly TRBD1 on 6 matching bases. The DNA of the CDR3 is TGTGCCAGCAGCCCCCGACAGGAGGCACCCCTCCACTTT. Translation: CASSPRQEAPLHF.